Included here is one TCR beta chain sequence, with context. Its antigen is as yet unknown. The sample originates from a study of identical twins. Study outcomes and limitations: Insertion counts were lower in abundant cord blood beta clonotypes, a trend that memory repertoires did not show. Alpha sequences that were out-of-frame and twin-shared showed an excess of low generation probability.

Every one of the donors was a healthy Caucasian. TCRdb re-analysed the 5' RACE reads in MiXCR, keeping a single row per CDR3 protein. The sample holds around 550,000 distinct CDR3 sequences, approximately 14% seen once. CDR1 KGHDR and CDR2 SFDVKD come from the germline V gene. The V end was cut by 9 bases, the J end by 7 bases, with 12 bases between. The CDR3 spans 12 residues. A further study also used this sample, focusing on yellow fever vaccine responses in identical twins.

This rearrangement joins TRBV24-1 to TRBJ1-5; the D gene is possibly TRBD1 (6 bases). Specimen: CD4+ T cells sorted from blood. This receptor was taken from a woman aged 18-29 years in good health. As DNA, the CDR3 is TGTGCCACCGCGACAGGTGGCCAGCCCCAGCATTTT. This sequence encodes CATATGGQPQHF.